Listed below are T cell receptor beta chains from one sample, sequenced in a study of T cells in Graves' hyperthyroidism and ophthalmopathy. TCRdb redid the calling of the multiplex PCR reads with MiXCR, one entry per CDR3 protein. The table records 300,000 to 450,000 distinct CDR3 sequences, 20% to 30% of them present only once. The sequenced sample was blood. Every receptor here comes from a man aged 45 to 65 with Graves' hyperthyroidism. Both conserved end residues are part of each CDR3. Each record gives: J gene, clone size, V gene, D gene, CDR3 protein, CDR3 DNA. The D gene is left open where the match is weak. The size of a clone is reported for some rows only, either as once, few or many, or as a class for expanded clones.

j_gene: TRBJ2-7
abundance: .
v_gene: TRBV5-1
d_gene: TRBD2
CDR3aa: CASSLYRAGGPSEQYF
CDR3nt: TGCGCCAGCAGCTTGTATCGAGCGGGAGGGCCTTCCGAGCAGTACTTC

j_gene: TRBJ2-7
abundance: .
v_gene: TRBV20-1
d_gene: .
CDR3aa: CSARDQWVGYEQYF
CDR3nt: TGCAGTGCTAGAGATCAATGGGTGGGATACGAGCAGTACTTC

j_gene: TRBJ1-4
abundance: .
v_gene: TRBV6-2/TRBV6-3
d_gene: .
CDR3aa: CASSSGGRAPNEKLFF
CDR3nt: TGTGCCAGCAGTTCGGGTGGGAGGGCTCCTAATGAAAAACTGTTTTTT

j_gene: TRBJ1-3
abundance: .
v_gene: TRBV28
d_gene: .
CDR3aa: CASSLGIGNTIYF
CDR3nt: TGTGCCAGCAGTTTGGGAATTGGAAACACCATATATTTT

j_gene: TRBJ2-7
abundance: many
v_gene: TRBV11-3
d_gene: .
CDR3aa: CASSLDPLGQEQYF
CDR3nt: TGTGCCAGCAGCTTAGATCCCCTCGGGCAAGAGCAGTACTTC

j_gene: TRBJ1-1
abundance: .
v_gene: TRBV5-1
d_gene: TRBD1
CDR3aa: CASSFEGANTEAFF
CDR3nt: TGCGCCAGCAGCTTTGAGGGGGCGAACACTGAAGCTTTCTTT

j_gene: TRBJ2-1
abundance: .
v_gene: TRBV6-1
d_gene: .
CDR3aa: CASRSGYSYNEQFF
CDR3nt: TGTGCCAGCAGAAGTGGATACTCCTACAATGAGCAGTTCTTC

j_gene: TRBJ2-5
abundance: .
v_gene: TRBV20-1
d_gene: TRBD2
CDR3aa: CSATYIAGRQETQYF
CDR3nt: TGCAGTGCTACATACATAGCGGGAAGACAAGAGACCCAGTACTTC

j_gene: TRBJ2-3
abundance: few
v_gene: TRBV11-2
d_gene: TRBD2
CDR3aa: CASSFEAGRTDTQYF
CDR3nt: TGTGCCAGCAGCTTCGAAGCGGGGCGCACAGATACGCAGTATTTT

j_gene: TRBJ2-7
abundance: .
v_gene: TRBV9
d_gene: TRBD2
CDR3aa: CASCPGTSGFEQYF
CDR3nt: TGTGCCAGCTGTCCCGGGACTAGCGGGTTTGAGCAGTACTTC

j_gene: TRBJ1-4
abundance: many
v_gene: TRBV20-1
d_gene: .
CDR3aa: CSAEEGSNEKLFF
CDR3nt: TGCAGTGCCGAGGAGGGGTCCAATGAAAAACTGTTTTTT

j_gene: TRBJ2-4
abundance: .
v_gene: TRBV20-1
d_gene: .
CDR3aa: CSAVEGAKNIQYF
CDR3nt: TGCAGTGCGGTGGAGGGGGCCAAAAACATTCAGTACTTC

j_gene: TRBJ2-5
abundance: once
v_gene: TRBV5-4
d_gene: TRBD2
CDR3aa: CASSPTSGTAKETQYF
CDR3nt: TGTGCCAGCAGCCCTACTAGCGGGACAGCAAAAGAGACCCAGTACTTC

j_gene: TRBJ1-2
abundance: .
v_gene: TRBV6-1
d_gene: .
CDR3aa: CASSAKGGTGYTF
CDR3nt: TGTGCCAGCAGTGCGAAGGGAGGCACCGGCTACACCTTC